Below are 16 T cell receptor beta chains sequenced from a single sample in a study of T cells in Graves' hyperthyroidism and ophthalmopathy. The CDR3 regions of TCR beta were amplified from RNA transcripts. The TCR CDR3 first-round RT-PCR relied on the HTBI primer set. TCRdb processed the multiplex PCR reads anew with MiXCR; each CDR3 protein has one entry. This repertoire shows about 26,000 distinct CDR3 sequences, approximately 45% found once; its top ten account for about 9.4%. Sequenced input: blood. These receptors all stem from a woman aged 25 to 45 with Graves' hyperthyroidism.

DNA for the CDR3: TGTGCCAGCAGTCCCCAGGGAGGCACCATATATTTT. This sequence encodes CASSPQGGTIYF. The chain employs TRBV6-5 and TRBJ1-3; the D gene is possibly TRBD1 (5 bases). CDR1 and CDR2 from the germline V gene are MNHEY and SVGAGI. V lost 5 bases, J lost 9 bases, and 11 bases lay in between. The CDR3 is made up of 12 amino acids.

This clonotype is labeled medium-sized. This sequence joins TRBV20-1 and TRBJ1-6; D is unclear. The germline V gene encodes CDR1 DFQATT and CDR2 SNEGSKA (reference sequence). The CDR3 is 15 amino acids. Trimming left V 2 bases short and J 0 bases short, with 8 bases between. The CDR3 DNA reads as TGCAGTGCTAGACTAAGTAACTCCTATAATTCACCCCTCCACTTT. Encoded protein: CSARLSNSYNSPLHF.

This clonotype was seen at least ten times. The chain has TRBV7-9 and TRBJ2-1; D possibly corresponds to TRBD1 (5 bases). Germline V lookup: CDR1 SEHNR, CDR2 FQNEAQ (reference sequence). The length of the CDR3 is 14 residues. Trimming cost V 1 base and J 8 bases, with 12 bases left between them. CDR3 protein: CASSLEGARDEQFF. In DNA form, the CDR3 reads TGTGCCAGCAGCTTAGAAGGGGCTCGGGATGAGCAGTTCTTC.

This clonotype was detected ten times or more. CDR3 nucleotides: TGTGCCAGCAGCACAACAGGGGCCTACGAGCAGTACTTC. Its translation: CASSTTGAYEQYF. V is TRBV6-5 and J is TRBJ2-7; 7 bases line up with TRBD1. Germline V gene lookup returns CDR1 MNHEY and CDR2 SVGAGI. After removal of 6 bases from V and 2 bases from J, the junction contained 4 bases not matched to a gene. This CDR3 is 13 amino acids long.

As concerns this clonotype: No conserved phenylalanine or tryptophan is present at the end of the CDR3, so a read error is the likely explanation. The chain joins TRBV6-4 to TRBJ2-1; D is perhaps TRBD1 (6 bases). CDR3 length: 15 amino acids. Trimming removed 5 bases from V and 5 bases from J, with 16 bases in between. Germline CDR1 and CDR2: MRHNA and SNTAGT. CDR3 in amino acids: CASSPPRTVNNEQFL. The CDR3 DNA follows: TGTGCCAGCAGTCCTCCCAGGACAGTAAACAATGAGCAGTTCCTC.

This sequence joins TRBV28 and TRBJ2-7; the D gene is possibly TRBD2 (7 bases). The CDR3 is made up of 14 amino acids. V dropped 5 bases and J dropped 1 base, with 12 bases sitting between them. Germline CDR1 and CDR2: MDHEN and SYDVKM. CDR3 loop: CASSGGAGSYEQYF. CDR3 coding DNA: TGTGCCAGCAGTGGGGGGGCAGGGTCCTACGAGCAGTACTTC.

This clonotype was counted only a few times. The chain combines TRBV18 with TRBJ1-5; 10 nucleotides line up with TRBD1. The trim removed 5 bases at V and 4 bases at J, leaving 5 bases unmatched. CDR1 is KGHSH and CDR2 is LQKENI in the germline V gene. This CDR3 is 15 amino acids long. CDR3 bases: TGTGCCAGCTCATCGGACAGGGGGACGAATCAGCCCCAGCATTTT. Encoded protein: CASSSDRGTNQPQHF.

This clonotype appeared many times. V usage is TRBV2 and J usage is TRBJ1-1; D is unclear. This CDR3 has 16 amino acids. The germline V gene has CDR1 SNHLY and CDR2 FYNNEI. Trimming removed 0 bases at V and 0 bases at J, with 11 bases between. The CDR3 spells CASSEARETMNTEAFF. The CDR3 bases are TGTGCCAGCAGTGAAGCTCGGGAGACTATGAACACTGAAGCTTTCTTT.

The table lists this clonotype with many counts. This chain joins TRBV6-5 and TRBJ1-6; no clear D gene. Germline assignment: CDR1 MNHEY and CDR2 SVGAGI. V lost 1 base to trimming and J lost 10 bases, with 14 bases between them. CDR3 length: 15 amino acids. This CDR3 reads CASSYFERAISPLHF. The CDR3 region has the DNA TGTGCCAGCAGTTACTTTGAACGGGCGATCTCACCCCTCCACTTT.

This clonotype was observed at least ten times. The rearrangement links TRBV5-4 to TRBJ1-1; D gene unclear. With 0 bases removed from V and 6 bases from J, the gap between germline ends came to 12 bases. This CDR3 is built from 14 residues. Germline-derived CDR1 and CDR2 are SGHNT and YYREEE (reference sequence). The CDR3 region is CASSLAGGRAEAFF. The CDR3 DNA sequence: TGTGCCAGCAGCTTGGCCGGAGGTAGAGCTGAAGCTTTCTTT.

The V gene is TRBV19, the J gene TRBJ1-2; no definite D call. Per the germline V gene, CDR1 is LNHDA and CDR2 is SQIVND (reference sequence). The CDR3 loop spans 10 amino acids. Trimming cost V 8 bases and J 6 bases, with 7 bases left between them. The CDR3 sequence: CASQKNGYTF. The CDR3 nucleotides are TGTGCCAGTCAGAAAAATGGCTACACCTTC.

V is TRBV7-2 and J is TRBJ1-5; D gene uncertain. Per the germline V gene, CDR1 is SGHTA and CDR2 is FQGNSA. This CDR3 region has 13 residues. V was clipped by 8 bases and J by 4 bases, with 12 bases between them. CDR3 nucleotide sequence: TGTGCCAGCGCCTTCCCAAGTAATCAGCCCCAGCATTTT. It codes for CASAFPSNQPQHF.

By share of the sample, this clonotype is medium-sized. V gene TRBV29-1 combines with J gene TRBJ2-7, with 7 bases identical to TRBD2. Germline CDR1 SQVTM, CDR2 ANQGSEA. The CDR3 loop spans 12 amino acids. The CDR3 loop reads CSKLALTYEQYF. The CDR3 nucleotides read TGCAGTAAACTAGCGCTTACCTACGAGCAGTACTTC.

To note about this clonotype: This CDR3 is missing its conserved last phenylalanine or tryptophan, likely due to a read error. This CDR3 reads CATEGGFYEQYS. For the CDR3, the DNA is TGTGCCACTGAAGGGGGTTTCTACGAGCAGTACTCC. The chain recombines TRBV28 with TRBJ2-7; possible D gene TRBD1, 6 bases. CDR1 is MDHEN, CDR2 SYDVKM, per germline. The CDR3 is 12 amino acids. Trimming pared 10 bases from V and 3 bases from J, leaving 13 bases between.

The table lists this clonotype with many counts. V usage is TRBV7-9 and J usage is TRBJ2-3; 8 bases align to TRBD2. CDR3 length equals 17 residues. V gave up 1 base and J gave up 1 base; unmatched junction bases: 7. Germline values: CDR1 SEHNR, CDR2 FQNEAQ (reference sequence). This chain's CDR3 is CASSLGDFSGGTDTQYF. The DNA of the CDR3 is TGTGCCAGCAGCTTAGGGGACTTTAGCGGGGGCACAGATACGCAGTATTTT. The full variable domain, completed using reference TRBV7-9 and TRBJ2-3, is DTGVSQNPRHKITKRGQNVTFRCDPISEHNRLYWYRQTLGQGPEFLTYFQNEAQLEKSRLLSDRFSAERPKGSFSTLEIQRTEQGDSAMYLCASSLGDFSGGTDTQYFGPGTRLTVL.

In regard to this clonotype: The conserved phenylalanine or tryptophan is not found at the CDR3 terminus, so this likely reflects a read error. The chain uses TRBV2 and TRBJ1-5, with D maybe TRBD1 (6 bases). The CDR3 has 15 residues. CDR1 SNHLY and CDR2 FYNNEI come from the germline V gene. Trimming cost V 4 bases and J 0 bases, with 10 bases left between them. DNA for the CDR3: TGTGCCAGCAGTGCCGGGACAAATAGCAATCAGCCCCAGCATTCT. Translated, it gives CASSAGTNSNQPQHS.